The T cell receptor (beta chain) under discussion was sequenced for a study of follicular helper T cells after annual influenza vaccination. About the research overall: Across the 2013-2014, 2014-2015 and 2015-2016 vaccination seasons, some subjects were resampled.

For this clone: The antigen remains unidentified.

Clones were sequenced by immunoSEQ multiplex PCR, and TCRdb holds only the in-frame ones, with some missing. The sample includes more than 13,000 clones, about four fifths seen only once; the top ten take 0.35% to 0.5%. Time point: 2015-2016 season, pre-vaccination. Adults received seasonal inactivated influenza vaccine, with sorted blood CD4 subsets sequenced before and after. Study findings and constraints: ICOS-CD38- cTfh most often held earlier Day 7 ICOS+CD38+ clones.

The CDR3 contains 15 residues. Per the germline V gene, CDR1 is ENHRY and CDR2 is SYGVKD. J lost 6 bases, V lost 0 bases, and 6 bases had no gene match. This TCR was sampled from an adult who received the influenza vaccine. The rearrangement links TRBV10-3 to TRBJ1-1, with 8 bases fitting TRBD1. Sequencing was performed on CXCR5- memory CD4+ T cells sorted from blood, taken on the day of influenza vaccination. The CDR3 region is CAISESRQGAAEAFF. CDR3 in DNA: TGTGCCATCAGTGAGTCGCGGCAGGGGGCCGCTGAAGCTTTCTTT.